The 25 T cell receptor beta chains presented below share a single source sample, sequenced in a study of OX40 agonist ivuxolimab in advanced cancers. Produced via immunoSEQ multiplex PCR; TCRdb's table is partial and in-frame only. The sample comprises tens of thousands of clones, approximately 89% of which are singletons, and approximately 0.2% rests with the top ten. The sample in question was CD4+ or CD8+ T cells sorted from blood, obtained in a trial of the OX40 agonist ivuxolimab. All receptors derive from an adult with an advanced solid tumor such as melanoma, head and neck, liver or kidney cancer.

This chain joins TRBV28 and TRBJ2-5; TRBD2 matches 7 bases. Unmatched junction bases numbered 9, after V lost 5 bases and J lost 6 bases. Germline assignment: CDR1 MDHEN and CDR2 SYDVKM. This CDR3 region has 14 residues. The DNA of the CDR3 is TGTGCCAGCAGTGGGAGGGCCATTACGAAGACCCAGTACTTC. This gives the protein CASSGRAITKTQYF.

The rearrangement links TRBV6-6 to TRBJ2-4, with TRBD1 matching over 12 bases. CDR1 MNHNY and CDR2 SVGAGI come from the germline V gene (reference sequence). Germline trimming cut 8 bases from V and 7 bases from J; bases unmatched to any gene: 6. The CDR3 is 14 residues long. This CDR3 reads CASSWDRGQNIQYF. CDR3 in DNA: TGTGCCAGCTCCTGGGACAGGGGGCAGAACATTCAGTACTTC.

The genes are TRBV27 and TRBJ1-2; a possible D gene is TRBD1 (5 bases). Germline V CDR1 and CDR2: MNHEY, SMNVEV (reference sequence). V was trimmed by 6 bases and J by 0 bases, leaving 8 bases between them. The CDR3 loop spans 13 amino acids. The CDR3 region is CASRPTANYGYTF. CDR3 DNA: TGTGCCAGCAGACCGACAGCTAACTATGGCTACACCTTC.

The rearrangement uses TRBV5-1 and TRBJ2-5; 7 nucleotides match TRBD1. Trimming took 8 bases from V and 5 from J; bases not matched to a gene: 15. This CDR3 is 15 amino acids long. Germline assignment: CDR1 SGHRS and CDR2 YFSETQ. As DNA, the CDR3 is TGCGCCAGGGTATTACGCCAGGGGGTGAGGGAGACCCAGTACTTC. This sequence encodes CARVLRQGVRETQYF. The full variable domain, with the rest looked up from reference TRBV5-1 and TRBJ2-5, is KAGVTQTPRYLIKTRGQQVTLSCSPISGHRSVSWYQQTPGQGLQFLFEYFSETQRNKGNFPGRFSGRQFSNSRSEMNVSTLELGDSALYLCARVLRQGVRETQYFGPGTRLLVL.

The sample holds one count of this clone. This rearrangement joins TRBV29-1 to TRBJ1-3; D call uncertain. Germline V gene sequence: CDR1 SQVTM, CDR2 ANQGSEA. The CDR3 sequence is 14 residues long. Trimming shortened V by 4 bases and J by 0 bases, and 10 bases separated the two germline ends. This chain's CDR3 is CSVGEGASGNTIYF. DNA of the CDR3: TGCAGCGTTGGGGAGGGAGCCTCTGGAAACACCATATATTTT.

The rearrangement uses TRBV6-1 and TRBJ2-5, with D tentatively TRBD2 (5 bases). The J call is doubtful: the DNA matches TRBJ2-7 better. Per the germline V gene, CDR1 is MNHNS and CDR2 is SASEGT. The CDR3 has 13 amino acids. Here the CDR3 DNA reads TGTGCCAGCAGCCTGTGGGAGAACTACGAGCAGTACTTC. Amino acids: CASSLWENYEQYF.

V gene TRBV6-5 combines with J gene TRBJ2-7; the match to TRBD2 covers 8 bases. Germline CDR1 reads MNHEY; CDR2 reads SVGAGI. This CDR3 spans 15 amino acids. The V gene end was trimmed by 5 bases and the J gene end by 5 bases; junction bases not matched to a gene: 11. In DNA, the CDR3 is TGTGCCAGCAGTCGGGCGGGTAGCGGGACCCACGAGCAGTACTTC. Translating it yields CASSRAGSGTHEQYF.

The V gene is TRBV19, the J gene TRBJ1-5; D might be TRBD1 (6 bases). Trimming left V 2 bases short and J 6 bases short, with 14 bases between. The CDR3 length is 15 residues. Germline-derived CDR1 and CDR2 are LNHDA and SQIVND (reference sequence). The CDR3 coding sequence is TGTGCCAGTAGTATAACGGGCGGGGGGCGTCAGCCCCAGCATTTT. This sequence encodes CASSITGGGRQPQHF. The entire variable domain, with the rest obtained from reference TRBV19 and TRBJ1-5, is as follows: DGGITQSPKYLFRKEGQNVTLSCEQNLNHDAMYWYRQDPGQGLRLIYYSQIVNDFQKGDIAEGYSVSREKKESFPLTVTSAQKNPTAFYLCASSITGGGRQPQHFGDGTRLSIL.

This rearrangement joins TRBV19 to TRBJ2-1; 8 positions match TRBD2. This CDR3 region has 17 residues. With 4 bases clipped from V and 3 bases from J, the junction kept 11 bases outside the gene matches. CDR1 LNHDA and CDR2 SQIVND come from the germline V gene (reference sequence). CDR3 coding DNA: TGTGCCAGTAGTAGGGAGTCGGGAGCGGGAGTCTACAATGAGCAGTTCTTC. This gives the protein CASSRESGAGVYNEQFF.

This clone came up a few times. This chain uses TRBV19 with TRBJ1-1; possible D gene TRBD1, 6 bases. This CDR3 has 17 residues. Germline CDR1 is LNHDA and CDR2 is SQIVND (reference sequence). V lost 1 base and J lost 0, with 15 bases in between. The CDR3 sequence is CASSIARWDIMNTEAFF. For the CDR3, the DNA is TGTGCCAGTAGTATAGCCCGGTGGGACATAATGAACACTGAAGCTTTCTTT.

On this clone itself: One end of the junction does not line up with germline, which may come from a read error. The genes are TRBV30 and TRBJ2-5, with 8 bases aligning to TRBD2. The CDR3 spans 12 residues. Germline V gene data show CDR1 as GTSNPN and CDR2 as SVGIG (reference sequence). The CDR3 DNA is TGTGCCTGGAGCAGACGGGGGGGGAACCTTAACTTC. Protein sequence: CAWSRRGGNLNF.

The genes are TRBV2 and TRBJ1-1; weak D call: TRBD1 (5 bases). Germline CDR1 is SNHLY and CDR2 is FYNNEI. The CDR3 runs 14 residues. V gave up 7 bases and J gave up 6 bases, with 18 bases separating them. The DNA of the CDR3 is TGTGCCAGCATAGCGGAGGGGCGTGTCTCTGAAGCTTTCTTT. This translates into CASIAEGRVSEAFF.

The chain uses TRBV30 and TRBJ2-7, with no clear D. Germline loops: CDR1 GTSNPN, CDR2 SVGIG (reference sequence). V was trimmed by 2 bases and J by 2 bases, leaving 4 bases between them. The CDR3 length is 11 residues. The CDR3: CAWSFAYEQYF. CDR3 bases: TGTGCCTGGAGTTTCGCCTACGAGCAGTACTTC.

This chain joins TRBV9 and TRBJ1-3; the D is unclear. The V end was cut by 2 bases, the J end by 0 bases, with 9 bases between. In germline, CDR1 is SGDLS, CDR2 YYNGEE. CDR3 length: 15 residues. CDR3 region: CASSVGESSGNTIYF. The CDR3 DNA reads as TGTGCCAGCAGCGTGGGCGAGAGCTCTGGAAACACCATATATTTT. The full variable domain, with the rest looked up from reference TRBV9 and TRBJ1-3, is DSGVTQTPKHLITATGQRVTLRCSPRSGDLSVYWYQQSLDQGLQFLIQYYNGEERAKGNILERFSAQQFPDLHSELNLSSLELGDSALYFCASSVGESSGNTIYFGEGSWLTVV.

In regard to this clone: This same CDR3 is encoded by further DNA sequences in the sample. V is TRBV6-6 and J is TRBJ1-5; D ambiguous. The CDR3 runs to 13 residues. The germline V and J ends were trimmed by 0 bases and 0 bases, with 0 bases remaining between them. Germline V lookup: CDR1 MNHNY, CDR2 SVGAGI (reference sequence). The CDR3 is CASSYSSNQPQHF. The CDR3 DNA reads as TGTGCCAGCAGTTACTCTAGCAATCAGCCCCAGCATTTT.

In nucleotides, the CDR3 is TGTGCCAGCAGTGACCCGATGAAGCCGAACACTGAAGCTTTCTTT. Translation gives CASSDPMKPNTEAFF. The rearrangement uses TRBV25-1 and TRBJ1-1; unclear D gene. Germline CDR1 and CDR2: MGHDK and SYGVNS. The CDR3 sequence is 15 residues long. V lost 3 bases, J lost 1 base, and 12 bases lay in between.

The chain uses TRBV4-1 and TRBJ2-1; 7 nucleotides line up with TRBD1. V trimming: 3 bases; J trimming: 1 base; junction bases outside the gene matches: 9. The CDR3 has 17 amino acids. Germline V gene lookup returns CDR1 MGHRA and CDR2 YSYEKL. The CDR3, as DNA: TGCGCCAGCAGCCACGGTAAGGGGGCCCGGTCCTACAATGAGCAGTTCTTC. Protein: CASSHGKGARSYNEQFF.

The chain combines TRBV5-1 with TRBJ2-2, with D possibly called TRBD1 or TRBD2 (5 bases each). The CDR3 length is 15 residues. Trimming took off 2 bases at V and 6 bases at J, with 14 bases between the two ends. CDR1 is SGHRS and CDR2 is YFSETQ in the germline V gene. The CDR3 bases are TGCGCCAGCAGCTTCACATTCGGGGCCCCCGGGGAGCTGTTTTTT. This gives the protein CASSFTFGAPGELFF.

The rearrangement joins TRBV27 to TRBJ2-2; tentatively, D is TRBD1 (6 bases). The V end lost 6 bases, the J end lost 4 bases, and 12 bases lay between the germline ends. The length of the CDR3 is 14 residues. The germline V gene encodes CDR1 MNHEY and CDR2 SMNVEV (reference sequence). The CDR3 coding sequence is TGTGCCAGCAGGAAAGGGGGTCTCACCGGGGAGCTGTTTTTT. It encodes CASRKGGLTGELFF.

The rearrangement uses TRBV7-3 and TRBJ2-1; 8 nucleotides line up with TRBD2. With 4 bases clipped from V and 10 bases from J, the junction kept 15 bases outside the gene matches. The germline V gene has CDR1 SGHTA and CDR2 FQGTGA. This CDR3 region has 16 residues. Here the CDR3 reads CASSSAPGLVPVEQFF. The CDR3 DNA sequence: TGTGCCAGCAGCTCAGCGCCGGGACTAGTCCCAGTCGAGCAGTTCTTC.

The rearrangement links TRBV18 to TRBJ1-3, with TRBD1 matching 8 bases. Unmatched junction bases numbered 9, after V lost 3 bases and J lost 8 bases. The CDR3 spans 15 residues. CDR1 KGHSH and CDR2 LQKENI come from the germline V gene. The CDR3 nucleotides read TGTGCCAGCTCACCCGACAGGGGTCGGGCGGACACCATATATTTT. Its translation: CASSPDRGRADTIYF.

This chain uses TRBV5-1 with TRBJ2-1; D unresolved. CDR1 is SGHRS and CDR2 is YFSETQ in the germline V gene. Trimming removed 0 bases at V and 5 bases at J, with 9 bases between. The CDR3 is made up of 14 amino acids. CDR3: CASSLVVRDNEQFF. In nucleotides, the CDR3 is TGCGCCAGCAGCTTGGTAGTACGGGACAATGAGCAGTTCTTC.

The sample holds one count of this clone. This chain links TRBV5-6 with TRBJ1-6; no reliable D call. Trimming removed 0 bases from V and 6 bases from J, with 7 bases in between. The CDR3 totals 14 residues. The germline V gene encodes CDR1 SGHDT and CDR2 YYEEEE. For the CDR3, the DNA is TGTGCCAGCAGCTTGGCCAATCGTAATTCACCCCTCCACTTT. Translation: CASSLANRNSPLHF.

The chain carries TRBV10-1 and TRBJ1-1, with no clear D. The V gene's germline CDR1 is WNHNN and CDR2 SYGVQD (reference sequence). CDR3 length equals 15 residues. Between the trimmed V and J ends, which lost 3 bases and 4 bases, there was a span of 15 bases. The CDR3: CASSDQPRGSTEAFF. The CDR3 bases are TGCGCCAGCAGTGACCAGCCGCGGGGAAGCACTGAAGCTTTCTTT.

This clone has just one count. The chain uses TRBV5-1 and TRBJ2-7; 7 bases fit TRBD1. J gave up 1 base and V 2 bases, and 6 bases lay outside the gene matches. Germline-derived CDR1 and CDR2 are SGHRS and YFSETQ. CDR3 size: 15 residues. The CDR3 DNA follows: TGCGCCAGCAGCTTTCAGGGGGATCAGTCCTACGAGCAGTACTTC. Translated: CASSFQGDQSYEQYF.